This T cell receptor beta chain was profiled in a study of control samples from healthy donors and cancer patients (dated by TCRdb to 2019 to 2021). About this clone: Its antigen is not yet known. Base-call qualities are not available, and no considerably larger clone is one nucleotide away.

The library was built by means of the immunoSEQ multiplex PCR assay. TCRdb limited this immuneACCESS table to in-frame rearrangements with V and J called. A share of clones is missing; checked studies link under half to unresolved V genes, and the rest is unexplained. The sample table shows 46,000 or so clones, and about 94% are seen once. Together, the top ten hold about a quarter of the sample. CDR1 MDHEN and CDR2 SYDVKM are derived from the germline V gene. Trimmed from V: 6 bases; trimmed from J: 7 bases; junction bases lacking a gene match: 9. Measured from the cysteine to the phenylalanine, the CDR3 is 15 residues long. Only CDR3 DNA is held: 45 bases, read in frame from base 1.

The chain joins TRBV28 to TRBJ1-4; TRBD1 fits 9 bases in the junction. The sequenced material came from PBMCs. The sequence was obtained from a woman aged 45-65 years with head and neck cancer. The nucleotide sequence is TGTGCCAGCAGACCCTGGGACAGGGCGGGTGAAAAACTGTTTTTT. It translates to CASRPWDRAGEKLFF.